Below, 4 T cell receptor beta chains from the same sample are listed, as sequenced in a study of a mutant IDH1 vaccine in newly diagnosed glioma. The time point here: baseline, week 1 (first vaccination visit). Documented treatment: pre-vaccination baseline after standard-of-care therapy. Repertoires were generated with immunoSEQ multiplex PCR, while TCRdb's copy carries only in-frame clones and drops some. Altogether 50,000 or so clones are present, 80% to 90% being singletons, with the ten largest covering around 21%. Sequences were derived from PBMCs, sampled from a glioma patient treated with radiotherapy, temozolomide or both. These receptors originate from a man aged 18 to 29 with glioma.

The chain carries TRBV9 and TRBJ2-1; 7 bases align to TRBD1. V lost 3 bases and J lost 4; bases outside the gene matches: 7. This CDR3 is built from 15 residues. Germline V gene sequence: CDR1 SGDLS, CDR2 YYNGEE. CDR3 protein: CASSGRQGSYNEQFF. Here the CDR3 DNA reads TGTGCCAGCAGCGGACGACAGGGTAGTTACAATGAGCAGTTCTTC.

This chain connects TRBV2 to TRBJ1-6, with TRBD1 matching over 7 bases. The CDR3 sequence is 11 residues long. Germline V CDR1 and CDR2: SNHLY, FYNNEI. After removal of 8 bases from V and 14 bases from J, the junction contained 6 bases not matched to a gene. The CDR3 nucleotides are TGTGCCAGCGCTTCGACAGGGACCCTCCACTTT. It translates to CASASTGTLHF.

The chain joins TRBV29-1 to TRBJ1-1, with 11 nucleotides matching TRBD1. This CDR3 region has 12 residues. Unmatched junction bases numbered 2, after V lost 7 bases and J lost 4 bases. The germline gives CDR1 SQVTM, CDR2 ANQGSEA. For the CDR3, the DNA is TGCAGCGGGACAGGGGGCGGCACTGAAGCTTTCTTT. It encodes CSGTGGGTEAFF. The full variable domain, completed using reference TRBV29-1 and TRBJ1-1, is SAVISQKPSRDICQRGTSLTIQCQVDSQVTMMFWYRQQPGQSLTLIATANQGSEATYESGFVIDKFPISRPNLTFSTLTVSNMSPEDSSIYLCSGTGGGTEAFFGQGTRLTVV.

The V call is TRBV15, the J call TRBJ1-2; D gene uncertain. Germline values: CDR1 LNHNV, CDR2 YYDKDF (reference sequence). CDR3 length equals 14 residues. V was cut by 1 base and J by 4 bases, with 10 bases left in between. The CDR3 is CATSRVGSPYGYTF. In DNA form, the CDR3 reads TGTGCCACCAGCAGAGTTGGTTCGCCCTATGGCTACACCTTC. Full variable domain (remainder filled in from reference TRBV15 and TRBJ1-2): DAMVIQNPRYQVTQFGKPVTLSCSQTLNHNVMYWYQQKSSQAPKLLFHYYDKDFNNEADTPDNFQSRRPNTSFCFLDIRSPGLGDTAMYLCATSRVGSPYGYTFGSGTRLTVV.